The source of this T cell receptor beta chain is a study of T cells in tuberculosis. This clone was seen a single time. Its antigen is still unknown. Only in-frame clones appear in the TCRdb table, and some are missing; sequencing was by immunoSEQ multiplex PCR. Of over 40,000 clones listed, 95% are singletons. Germline CDR1 is MNHEY and CDR2 is SMNVEV (reference sequence). This CDR3 spans 13 amino acids. Trimming left V 3 bases short and J 5 bases short, with 10 bases between. Study-level findings and limits: Active tuberculosis TCR-alpha repertoires lay closer to GMM-specific TCRs than IGRA-negative controls, suggesting clonal expansion.

This chain connects TRBV27 to TRBJ2-5; no clear D gene. Sample: PBMCs. This TCR derives from a donor between 10 and 35 years old with latent tuberculosis or without tuberculosis infection. The CDR3 loop reads CASSFATLETQYF. The CDR3 region has the DNA TGTGCCAGCAGTTTCGCTACTTTGGAGACCCAGTACTTC.